This T cell receptor (beta chain) came from a study of cytomegalovirus exposure and HLA in healthy donors. Whole-study findings and limits: The authors enumerated 164 TCR beta chains as linked to cytomegalovirus.

As to this clone: Its antigen remains unknown.

Here immunoSEQ multiplex PCR was the method, and the copy in TCRdb shows in-frame clones only, minus some. The data show under 200,000 clones, approximately 88% seen once. This CDR3 is built from 18 residues. This TCR was sampled from a young man in good health and CMV-seropositive. The genes are TRBV1 and TRBJ2-4; TRBD2 was called by the table and not checked on the DNA. TRBV1 is labeled a pseudogene. The source material was PBMCs. CDR3 in DNA: TGCACCAGCAGCCAGAACTCACCGGGAGACCGGGCCAAAAACATTCAGTACTTC. It codes for CTSSQNSPGDRAKNIQYF.